The text below deals with one TCR beta chain. The sample is drawn from a study of TIL therapy for anti-PD-1-resistant metastatic lung cancer. As for the study in general: Most patients had lung adenocarcinoma; a handful of tumors were EGFR-mutant, two ALK-rearranged; half smoked currently or formerly. Tumors carried a median roughly 1.5 non-synonymous mutations per megabase.

The germline gives CDR1 SGHVS, CDR2 FQNEAQ. CDR3 size: 15 residues. Trimming pared 3 bases from V and 2 bases from J, leaving 8 bases between. Time point in this sample: pre-treatment sample, taken before nivolumab and TIL therapy. Tumor tissue came from excised metastases, mostly pleural nodules or supraclavicular lymph nodes. Stage 4 NSCLC adults joined between late 2017 and January 2020. The libraries were made with immunoSEQ v3. Profiled with immunoSEQ multiplex PCR; TCRdb holds only in-frame clones, not every one. This table holds tens of thousands of clones, 63% found once. The clonotype originates from a woman between 30 and 85 years old with non-small cell lung cancer. The source material was tumor tissue, sampled at baseline. The V and J genes are TRBV7-8 and TRBJ2-6; D gene uncertain. CDR3 sequence reads: CASSFGSTGANVLTF. The DNA of the CDR3 is TGTGCCAGCAGCTTCGGTTCGACTGGGGCCAACGTCCTGACTTTC.